The following is a TCR beta chain sequence with its context. Its specific antigen is unknown. The sample is drawn from a study of monozygotic twins with inflammatory bowel disease (dated by TCRdb to between 2018 and 2021). Some background on the complete study: In total, about 28 monozygotic twin pairs made up the full study: 19 Danish pairs, all IBD-discordant, plus nine German pairs, of which four were IBD-concordant and five were IBD-discordant. The search for disease-associated traits relied mainly on comparing, within discordant pairs, IBD patients with their genetically identical healthy co-twins. Each individual had, on average, about 151 000 unique TCRalpha sequences and 181 000 unique TCRbeta sequences available for analysis.

Study-wide findings and limitations: No single strong signal or clonotype linked to IBD turned up in the results, so the idea that one exists was not supported. IBD patients shared fewer clonotypes with other individuals than healthy twins did, most markedly in patients showing signs of disease activity. Distinction between different T cell subtypes could not be achieved in the analysis. Repertoire similarity did not differ between concordant and discordant twins, which could be due to limited statistical power. Background noise and inter-individual variability may have been introduced into the repertoires by the differing immunosuppressive treatments among patients. Measured by the inverse Simpson index, TCRbeta repertoire diversity was lower in IBD patients than in their healthy co-twins.

From each donor, an approximately 2.4 ml peripheral blood sample was collected into PAXgene tubes and kept at -80 degrees C. Without T cell sorting, total RNA was isolated from whole blood using the PAXgene blood miRNA kit on an automated QIAcube. Peripheral blood from monozygotic twin pairs concordant or discordant for inflammatory bowel disease was subjected to deep TCRalpha and TCRbeta repertoire profiling with unique molecular barcoding. Smoking habits were recorded for all twin pairs, and each individual was classified as a current, former or never smoker. Libraries were prepared through 5' RACE. The input for every TCR library was around 3,600 ng of total RNA. For each sample, cDNA synthesis was carried out in eight separate reactions using SMARTScribe reverse transcriptase. During cDNA synthesis, template switching introduced unique molecular identifiers that contained a 6-nucleotide sample barcode. Amplification of TCRalpha and TCRbeta cDNA involved two nested PCRs of 16 and 9 cycles, and each PCR was followed by bead purification. Before amplification, the cDNA was treated with uracil DNA-glycosylase and purified using the QIAquick PCR purification kit. The second PCR added Illumina TruSeq-compatible adapters along with sample-specific barcodes. Library quality and concentration were checked on TapeStation and Qubit, and libraries were pooled at about 5 ng each. Sequencing of the pooled libraries was done on an Illumina HiSeq2500 single-index Rapid Run using custom sequencing primers and 2 x 100 bp reads. In the original analysis: UMI-based consensus assembly with MiGEC version 1.2.6 was used to correct PCR and sequencing errors. MiXCR version 2.1.1 was used for V(D)J alignment, clonotype assembly and CDR3 extraction. Gene usage, clonotype sharing and MAIT/NKT TCR abundance were normalised by analysing the top 1000, 10 000 and 20 000 clonotypes per sample. After downsampling to 27 000 UMIs, diversity was calculated as the inverse Simpson index using the vegan R package. Paired Mann-Whitney U tests on discordant twin pairs were used, with Benjamini-Hochberg multiple-testing correction. TCRdb reprocessed the reads, so every CDR3 protein sequence counts as one entry and DNA is not shown. TCRdb, not the original authors, processed these V and J calls. The data table for this sample lists some 450,000 distinct CDR3 sequences. Approximately 2.4% of the sample is in the top ten clones.

The receptor comes from a human donor with ulcerative colitis or Crohn's disease, or a healthy co-twin of an affected twin (not recorded which). The sample taken for sequencing was blood.

The CDR3 loop reads CATSDFLTDTQYF. The rearrangement joined TRBV24-1 to TRBJ2-3. CDR1 is given as KGHDR and CDR2 as SFDVKD, both from the germline V gene. The CDR3 measures 13 amino acids from cysteine to phenylalanine. No nucleotide data were recorded.